This TCR beta chain came from a study of T-cell reconstitution after alpha-beta-depleted transplantation in children. The CDR3 spans 17 residues. V was pared by 1 base and J by 7 bases, with 13 bases of the junction left unmatched. CDR1 KGHSH and CDR2 LQKENI come from the germline V gene. For TCRbeta, the library was prepared with unique molecular identifiers. TCRdb re-called the PCR reads through MiXCR, storing one row per CDR3 protein. The table records around 400,000 distinct CDR3 sequences, about a fifth of them present only once. The sequencing here drew on PBMCs from the stem cell graft donor, taken from the stem cell graft. This TCR came from a human donor who donated a stem cell graft to a child with acute myeloid leukemia. The chain recombines TRBV18 with TRBJ1-5; TRBD1 agrees at 7 bases. CDR3 protein: CASSPLGTESRGQPQHF. Here the CDR3 DNA reads TGTGCCAGCTCACCACTTGGGACAGAGAGCAGGGGGCAGCCCCAGCATTTT. The variable domain in full, with the rest retrieved from reference TRBV18 and TRBJ1-5, is NAGVMQNPRHLVRRRGQEARLRCSPMKGHSHVYWYRQLPEEGLKFMVYLQKENIIDESGMPKERFSAEFPKEGPSILRIQQVVRGDSAAYFCASSPLGTESRGQPQHFGDGTRLSIL.